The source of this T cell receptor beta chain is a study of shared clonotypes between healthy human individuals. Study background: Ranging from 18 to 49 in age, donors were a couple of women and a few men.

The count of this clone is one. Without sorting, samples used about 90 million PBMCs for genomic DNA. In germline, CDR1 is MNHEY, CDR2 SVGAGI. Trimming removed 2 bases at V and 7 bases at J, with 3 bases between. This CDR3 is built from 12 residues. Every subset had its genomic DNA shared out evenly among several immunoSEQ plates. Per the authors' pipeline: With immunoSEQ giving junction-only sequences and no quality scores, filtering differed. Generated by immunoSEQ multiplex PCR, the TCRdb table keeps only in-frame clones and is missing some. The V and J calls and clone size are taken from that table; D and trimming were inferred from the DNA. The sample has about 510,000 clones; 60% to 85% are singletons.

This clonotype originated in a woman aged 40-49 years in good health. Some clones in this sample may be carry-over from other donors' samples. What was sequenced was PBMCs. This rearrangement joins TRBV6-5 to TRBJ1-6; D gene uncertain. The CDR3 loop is CASSYPNSPLHF. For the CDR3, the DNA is TGTGCCAGCAGTTACCCAAATTCACCCCTCCACTTT.